This T cell receptor (beta chain) is drawn from a study of shared clonotypes between healthy human individuals. Overall study: In total, the donors were a couple of women and a few men aged 18 to 49. Study-level points and caveats: Represented genetic and exposure-history diversity was restricted by having few donors. Several donors shared about 5% of their naive CD4 clonotypes.

Sequenced by immunoSEQ multiplex PCR; TCRdb stores in-frame clones only, minus some. The profile shows roughly 1,100,000 clones, about 75% of them singletons. The germline gives CDR1 MNHNS, CDR2 SASEGT. V lost 5 bases to trimming and J lost 1 base, with 9 bases between them. This CDR3 comprises 13 residues. A word on this clone: Antigen unknown.

The TCR sequence derives from a man aged 18 to 30 in good health. Material for sequencing was memory CD4+ T cells sorted from blood. Described subset: CD45RA-negative fraction. The chain carries TRBV6-1 and TRBJ2-7; D remains ambiguous. The CDR3 DNA follows: TGTGCCAGCAGTCCGGCTTCTTCCTACGAGCAGTACTTC. This encodes CASSPASSYEQYF.